This TCR beta chain was documented in a study of PD-1 blockade in classical Hodgkin lymphoma. The assay was immunoSEQ multiplex PCR, and TCRdb's table has in-frame clones only and misses some. Found here are some 23,000 clones, 65% to 80% of them singletons; the top ten hold about 8%. Each patient's relapse followed autologous stem cell transplantation, and brentuximab vedotin exposure varied. The V and J ends lost 4 bases and 4 bases, in that order; junction bases with no gene match: 9. The CDR3 sequence is 14 residues long. Germline lookup yields CDR1 SQVTM and CDR2 ANQGSEA. This receptor was taken from a human donor with classical Hodgkin lymphoma. The starting material was peripheral blood mononuclear cells (PBMCs), obtained before the second cycle of nivolumab. The V and J genes are TRBV29-1 and TRBJ1-1; 7 bases match TRBD1. The CDR3 DNA follows: TGCAGCGTTGGAGAGACAGGGCCCGGCACTGAAGCTTTCTTT. This codes for CSVGETGPGTEAFF.